These 18 T cell receptor beta chains were sequenced from one sample in a study of shared clonotypes between healthy human individuals. This table comes from immunoSEQ multiplex PCR, and its TCRdb copy is limited to in-frame clones, with some not included. The data hold a few million clones, with around 90% observed a single time. The sample taken for sequencing was naive CD4+ T cells sorted from blood. The subset here: CD45RA+ positively selected. Source of these receptors: a man between 18 and 29 years old in good health.

The chain links TRBV7-2 to TRBJ2-1; 7 bases match TRBD2. V dropped 7 bases and J dropped 7; count of bases not matched to a gene: 10. This CDR3 contains 14 residues. CDR1 is SGHTA, CDR2 FQGNSA, per germline. CDR3 amino acids: CASTHTGTTNEQFF. Here the CDR3 DNA reads TGTGCCAGCACCCACACCGGGACTACAAATGAGCAGTTCTTC.

The rearrangement joins TRBV5-1 to TRBJ2-7; 8 bases line up with TRBD1. CDR3 length: 17 amino acids. The V gene end was trimmed by 0 bases and the J gene end by 6 bases; junction bases not matched to a gene: 14. The germline gives CDR1 SGHRS, CDR2 YFSETQ. This chain's CDR3 is CASSLVLPRTGRGEQYF. CDR3 nucleotide sequence: TGCGCCAGCAGCTTGGTACTCCCTAGGACAGGGCGAGGCGAGCAGTACTTC.

The genes are TRBV28 and TRBJ2-3; TRBD2 aligns across 10 bases. Germline CDR1 and CDR2: MDHEN and SYDVKM. The CDR3 extends over 14 amino acids. The V and J ends lost 8 bases and 3 bases, in that order; junction bases with no gene match: 5. The CDR3 sequence is CASVFSGGTDTQYF. The CDR3 DNA follows: TGTGCCAGCGTCTTTAGCGGGGGGACAGATACGCAGTATTTT.

Concerning this clone: A junction boundary mismatches the germline segment, possibly from a read error. CDR3 sequence: CASSPISAPGANVLTF. The CDR3 nucleotides are TGTGCTAGCAGCCCCATCTCGGCTCCTGGGGCCAACGTCCTGACTTTC. The genes are TRBV7-7 and TRBJ2-6; D not resolved. The CDR3 sequence is 16 residues long. The V gene's germline CDR1 is SSHAT and CDR2 FNYEAQ (reference sequence).

This sequence joins TRBV10-3 and TRBJ1-4; 8 bases line up with TRBD1. CDR1 is ENHRY, CDR2 SYGVKD, per germline. The CDR3 extends over 15 amino acids. V was pared by 2 bases and J by 7 bases, with 6 bases of the junction left unmatched. The CDR3 spells CAISELAGGVEKLFF. CDR3 nucleotide sequence: TGTGCCATCAGTGAGCTCGCAGGGGGCGTTGAAAAACTGTTTTTT.

Here the CDR3 DNA reads TGTGCCAGCAGCTTCACAGGGTCGAACACTGAAGCTTTCTTT. Residues: CASSFTGSNTEAFF. The chain has TRBV7-2 and TRBJ1-1; D possibly corresponds to TRBD1 (6 bases). Germline values: CDR1 SGHTA, CDR2 FQGNSA. The ends were cut back, 3 bases at V and 1 base at J, with 9 bases in the middle. The CDR3 covers 14 residues.

The chain links TRBV28 to TRBJ1-4; D gene unclear. The CDR3 extends over 12 amino acids. CDR1 MDHEN and CDR2 SYDVKM come from the germline V gene. V lost 5 bases and J lost 8, with 9 bases in between. The CDR3 DNA sequence: TGTGCCAGCAGTCCCCCGGGGGAAAAACTGTTTTTT. This encodes CASSPPGEKLFF. The whole variable domain, remainder taken from reference TRBV28 and TRBJ1-4, is DVKVTQSSRYLVKRTGEKVFLECVQDMDHENMFWYRQDPGLGLRLIYFSYDVKMKEKGDIPEGYSVSREKKERFSLILESASTNQTSMYLCASSPPGEKLFFGSGTQLSVL.

In the case of this clone: Other DNA sequences in this specimen translate into the identical CDR3. The J gene is TRBJ2-7, the V gene TRBV6-5; 9 bases match TRBD1. The germline V gene has CDR1 MNHEY and CDR2 SVGAGI. The CDR3 contains 16 residues. V was clipped by 0 bases and J by 0 bases; unmatched bases: 3. The DNA of the CDR3 is TGTGCCAGCAGTTACTCGGGACAGGGTCTCTCCTACGAGCAGTACTTC. This encodes CASSYSGQGLSYEQYF.

V is TRBV29-1 and J is TRBJ2-5; D is uncertain. V lost 4 bases, J lost 4 bases, and 10 bases lay in between. The CDR3 runs to 12 residues. The V gene's germline CDR1 is SQVTM and CDR2 ANQGSEA. The CDR3 nucleotides read TGCAGCGTTGTACGGAATTTAGAGACCCAGTACTTC. Amino acids: CSVVRNLETQYF.

The chain employs TRBV11-2 and TRBJ2-3; no definite D call. Germline values: CDR1 SGHAT, CDR2 FQNNGV. The ends were cut back, 1 base at V and 2 bases at J, with 13 bases in the middle. There are 16 residues in the CDR3. CDR3: CASSLAIAATTDTQYF. CDR3 sequence (DNA): TGTGCCAGCAGCTTAGCGATTGCGGCTACCACAGATACGCAGTATTTT. Combining the CDR3 with reference TRBV11-2 and TRBJ2-3 gives the whole variable domain EAGVAQSPRYKIIEKRQSVAFWCNPISGHATLYWYQQILGQGPKLLIQFQNNGVVDDSQLPKDRFSAERLKGVDSTLKIQPAKLEDSAVYLCASSLAIAATTDTQYFGPGTRLTVL.

The table lists this clone with a count of one. The V gene is TRBV13, the J gene TRBJ2-3, with no clear D. The CDR3 is 13 residues long. Trimming left V 3 bases short and J 6 bases short, with 10 bases between. Germline V gene sequence: CDR1 PRHDT, CDR2 FYEKMQ (reference sequence). CDR3 in DNA: TGTGCCAGCAGCTTTGCCCCCGGGGATACGCAGTATTTT. It encodes CASSFAPGDTQYF. Looking up the rest from reference TRBV13 and TRBJ2-3 gives the full variable domain: AAGVIQSPRHLIKEKRETATLKCYPIPRHDTVYWYQQGPGQDPQFLISFYEKMQSDKGSIPDRFSAQQFSDYHSELNMSSLELGDSALYFCASSFAPGDTQYFGPGTRLTVL.

The chain combines TRBV4-1 with TRBJ2-7; TRBD2 might be the D (7 bases). V was trimmed by 0 bases and J by 5 bases, leaving 17 bases between them. This CDR3 has 16 residues. Looked up from germline, CDR1 is MGHRA and CDR2 is YSYEKL. CDR3 amino acids: CASSQEGGRERNEQYF. In nucleotides, the CDR3 is TGCGCCAGCAGCCAAGAGGGGGGGCGCGAACGGAACGAGCAGTACTTC.

The table lists this clone with a few counts. The chain couples TRBV18 to TRBJ1-1; D is ambiguous. The germline gives CDR1 KGHSH, CDR2 LQKENI. CDR3 size: 14 residues. Trimming left V 4 bases short and J 1 base short, with 10 bases between. The CDR3 DNA reads as TGTGCCAGCTCACTTGCGGAACAGAACACTGAAGCTTTCTTT. This codes for CASSLAEQNTEAFF.

The chain carries TRBV6-6 and TRBJ2-7, with D tentatively TRBD1 (6 bases). V was cut by 7 bases and J by 2 bases, with 15 bases left in between. Germline assignment: CDR1 MNHNY and CDR2 SVGAGI (reference sequence). The CDR3 consists of 14 residues. The CDR3 DNA is TGTGCCAGCAACGTAGACAGGATGGCCTACGAGCAGTACTTC. This translates into CASNVDRMAYEQYF.

The genes are TRBV19 and TRBJ1-4, with 7 bases lining up with TRBD1. The CDR3 extends over 12 amino acids. Germline values: CDR1 LNHDA, CDR2 SQIVND (reference sequence). The junction had 2 bases not matched to a gene; V was cut back by 6 bases and J by 7 bases. The CDR3 sequence: CASRRGREKLFF. The CDR3 coding sequence is TGTGCCAGTAGGAGGGGGCGTGAAAAACTGTTTTTT. The entire variable domain, with the rest obtained from reference TRBV19 and TRBJ1-4, is as follows: DGGITQSPKYLFRKEGQNVTLSCEQNLNHDAMYWYRQDPGQGLRLIYYSQIVNDFQKGDIAEGYSVSREKKESFPLTVTSAQKNPTAFYLCASRRGREKLFFGSGTQLSVL.

The V gene is TRBV6-6, the J gene TRBJ1-2; D not certain. V was shortened by 5 bases and J by 0 bases, with 7 bases between the two germline ends. CDR1 and CDR2 from the germline V gene are MNHNY and SVGAGI (reference sequence). The CDR3 is 13 amino acids. The CDR3 sequence is CASSQTTNYGYTF. In DNA form, the CDR3 reads TGTGCCAGCAGTCAAACAACTAACTATGGCTACACCTTC.

The chain couples TRBV9 to TRBJ2-5; 7 bases map to TRBD2. Trimming at V came to 5 bases and at J to 2 bases, leaving 3 bases not matched to a gene. This CDR3 is built from 13 residues. Germline CDR1 SGDLS, CDR2 YYNGEE. Here the CDR3 DNA reads TGTGCCAGCAGTACTAGCGTACAAGAGACCCAGTACTTC. This gives the protein CASSTSVQETQYF.

The V and J genes are TRBV5-4 and TRBJ1-2, with D perhaps matching TRBD1 (6 bases). The CDR3 spans 14 residues. CDR1 and CDR2 from the germline V gene are SGHNT and YYREEE (reference sequence). V lost 1 base, J lost 8 bases, and 15 bases lay in between. CDR3 protein: CASSLSETGAGYTF. The CDR3 coding sequence is TGTGCCAGCAGCTTGTCCGAGACAGGAGCAGGCTACACCTTC. Using reference TRBV5-4 and TRBJ1-2 for the parts outside the CDR3, the full variable domain is ETGVTQSPTHLIKTRGQQVTLRCSSQSGHNTVSWYQQALGQGPQFIFQYYREEENGRGNFPPRFSGLQFPNYSSELNVNALELDDSALYLCASSLSETGAGYTFGSGTRLTVV.